Described below is a single TCR beta chain sequence and its context. There is no known antigen for this receptor. Base qualities are not provided; no much larger clone lies one nucleotide away. The immunoSEQ Assay was used to sequence TCRbeta CDR3 regions. After extraction, genomic DNA underwent amplification by bias-controlled multiplex PCR, followed by high-throughput sequencing. The paper's processing steps were these. To quantify the absolute abundance of each unique TCRbeta CDR3 region, sequences were collapsed and filtered. T cell fraction was estimated by normalization of TCRbeta template counts to usable DNA, with usable DNA being measured through amplification of reference genes present in all nucleated cells. Repertoire TCRs were annotated as SARS-CoV-2-specific by exact matching of V gene, CDR3 amino acid sequence and J gene to a known reactive TCR set. The reference SARS-CoV-2 TCR set was obtained from MIRA and was filtered for enrichment in COVID-19-positive ImmuneCODE repertoires, whereby public or cross-reactive TCRs were removed. Based on the MIRA antigens, annotated TCRs were further analysed at the level of specific ORF or position within ORF. Depth was the summed frequency of annotated unique rearrangements, while breadth was defined as annotated unique rearrangements over total unique productive rearrangements. TCR breadth was compared between groups using two-sided Wilcoxon rank-sum tests. TCRdb stores this immuneACCESS table with in-frame sequences only. Part of the clones is absent; in the studies checked, under half of the shortfall reflects unresolved V genes, and no reason is known for the rest. V and J calls and clone size are as listed in that table; D and trimming were resolved from the DNA. The sample table holds around 300,000 clones, of which under 90% were seen once. Together, the top ten hold around 5% of the sample.

The sample comes from a study of Ad26.COV2.S vaccination and SARS-CoV-2 variants (dated by TCRdb to the early 2020s). For the study in its entirety: Vaccine-arm donors came from COV1001, a multicentre, randomized, double-blind, placebo-controlled phase I-IIa trial of Ad26.COV2.S in healthy adults. Dosing of Ad26.COV2.S was intramuscular, at either 5x10^10 or 1x10^11 viral particles, delivered as one shot or as two shots spaced 56 days apart. TCRbeta repertoire sequencing was used to assess the specificity and breadth of SARS-CoV-2-reactive T cell receptors after Ad26.COV2.S vaccination. A total of approximately 32 samples were included in the TCR-sequenced set, comprising around 19 Ad26.COV2.S vaccine recipients, 5 placebo recipients and 8 SARS-CoV-2 convalescent individuals. Trial participants were randomized into five groups of five, in which low-dose or high-dose Ad26.COV2.S was given once or twice, or placebo was given on both occasions. Investigators did not know the trial group allocation while performing experiments and assessing outcomes.

Per the publication, the treatment or condition label means: over 15 received Ad26.COV2.S at low or high dose, single or two shots; 5 received placebo; per-sample allocation not given. For vaccine and placebo recipients, repertoires were sequenced using samples collected on day 63 after the first injection. Cohort 1b enrolled some 25 adults aged 18-55 years at a single site in Boston, USA, between 29 July and 7 August 2020. Ad26.COV2.S was a replication-incompetent adenovirus type 26 vector that expressed a prefusion-stabilized SARS-CoV-2 spike protein derived from the original Wuhan strain. The CDR3 runs 15 amino acids, cysteine and phenylalanine included. Just CDR3 DNA is preserved here, 45 bases in frame from base 1. From a lookup of the germline V gene (reference sequence), CDR1 and CDR2 are SGHNT and YYREEE. V has 2 bases trimmed and J has 9 bases trimmed; junction bases matching no gene number 6.

The paper as a whole reports these results and caveats: The study lacked the statistical power to compare responses across vaccine doses or regimens. The authors noted that the TCR breadth and depth analyses may have underestimated total T cell responses. Comparable non-spike TCR breadth was observed between vaccine and placebo recipients, consistent with only spike being contained in the vaccine. After vaccination, substantial breadth of spike-specific CD8+ and CD4+ T cell responses was reported. Compared with placebo recipients, Ad26.COV2.S recipients showed higher spike-specific TCR breadth (P = 0.0014).

The chain uses TRBV5-4 and TRBJ1-6, and 9 junction bases match TRBD1. This clonotype was sampled from a person between 18 and 60 years old who received the Ad26.COV2.S COVID-19 vaccine or a placebo. Sequenced material: peripheral blood, taken in a trial of Ad26.COV2.S vaccine versus placebo. The DNA is TGTGCCAGCAGCTTTTCCGGGACAGGGTTTTCACCCCTCCACTTT. Translated, it reads CASSFSGTGFSPLHF.